The next 15 T cell receptor beta chains were all read from a single sample in a study of T cells in Graves' hyperthyroidism and ophthalmopathy. Amplification yielded TCR beta CDR3 regions, with RNA transcripts as the source. The HTBI primer set was used in a first-round RT-PCR of the TCR CDR3. TCRdb re-analysed the multiplex PCR reads in MiXCR, keeping a single row per CDR3 protein. In the table there are a few hundred thousand distinct CDR3 sequences, just over 45% of which are singletons. Sequenced: peripheral blood or thyroid tissue (not recorded which). Source of these receptors: a woman aged 18-29 years with Graves' hyperthyroidism.

The V gene is TRBV10-2, the J gene TRBJ1-3, with D hard to call. There are 15 residues in the CDR3. V was clipped by 0 bases and J by 0 bases, with 6 bases between them. CDR1 is WSHSY, CDR2 SAAADI, per germline. The CDR3 spells CASSESTYSGNTIYF. The DNA for the CDR3 is TGCGCCAGCAGTGAGTCAACGTACTCTGGAAACACCATATATTTT.

The CDR3 here is CASSSRDRNTGELFF. The CDR3, as DNA: TGTGCCAGCAGCTCCCGGGACAGGAACACCGGGGAGCTGTTTTTT. V is TRBV7-2 and J is TRBJ2-2; 7 nucleotides match TRBD1. Germline CDR1 is SGHTA and CDR2 is FQGNSA. This CDR3 is built from 15 residues. J was trimmed by 1 base and V by 4 bases; bases with no gene match: 3.

The V gene is TRBV20-1, the J gene TRBJ2-7; D gene unclear. CDR3 length: 11 amino acids. Trimming shortened V by 4 bases and J by 5 bases, and 9 bases separated the two germline ends. Germline values: CDR1 DFQATT, CDR2 SNEGSKA (reference sequence). The CDR3 region is CSAKIRDEQYF. CDR3 in DNA: TGCAGTGCTAAGATCAGAGACGAGCAGTACTTC.

This clonotype was observed many times. The chain recombines TRBV29-1 with TRBJ2-7; 8 nucleotides match TRBD1. The CDR3 spans 11 residues. V shed 7 bases, J shed 6 bases, and the junction held 5 bases outside the gene matches. The V gene's germline CDR1 is SQVTM and CDR2 ANQGSEA. DNA of the CDR3: TGCAGCGCGACAGGGGTGCGCGAGCAGTACTTC. Translating it yields CSATGVREQYF.

This clonotype appeared many times. V and J are TRBV7-9 and TRBJ1-2; perhaps TRBD1 as D (5 bases). The germline V gene has CDR1 SEHNR and CDR2 FQNEAQ (reference sequence). The CDR3 runs to 13 residues. V was clipped by 2 bases and J by 8 bases, with 12 bases between them. The CDR3 sequence is CASSLPLGGGYTF. CDR3 in DNA: TGTGCCAGCAGCTTACCGCTTGGGGGAGGCTACACCTTC.

This clonotype was recorded at least ten times. The chain has TRBV7-3 and TRBJ1-2, with 8 bases that match TRBD1. The CDR3 extends over 15 amino acids. The V segment lost 5 bases and the J segment 5 bases; nucleotides outside the gene matches: 10. Germline V gives CDR1 SGHTA, CDR2 FQGTGA. The CDR3 DNA is TGTGCCAGCAGCCTACAAGGGACAGGAGAATATGGCTACACCTTC. Amino acid sequence: CASSLQGTGEYGYTF.

The rearrangement links TRBV19 to TRBJ1-1; D may be TRBD1 (5 bases). The CDR3 extends over 14 amino acids. Per the germline V gene, CDR1 is LNHDA and CDR2 is SQIVND (reference sequence). DNA for the CDR3: TGTGCGGTAGGCAGGGACCTAATGAACACTGAAGCTTTCTTT. This codes for CAVGRDLMNTEAFF. The variable domain in full, with the rest retrieved from reference TRBV19 and TRBJ1-1, is DGGITQSPKYLFRKEGQNVTLSCEQNLNHDAMYWYRQDPGQGLRLIYYSQIVNDFQKGDIAEGYSVSREKKESFPLTVTSAQKNPTAFYLCAVGRDLMNTEAFFGQGTRLTVV.

The rearrangement uses TRBV12-3 or TRBV12-4 and TRBJ1-3, with TRBD1 identical over 10 bases. Unmatched junction bases numbered 5, after V lost 6 bases and J lost 0 bases. The CDR3 runs to 16 residues. The CDR3 protein is CASSDRTGGSGNTIYF. CDR3 nucleotide sequence: TGTGCCAGCAGCGATAGGACAGGGGGCTCTGGAAACACCATATATTTT.

Only a few counts were recorded for this clonotype. V is TRBV7-9 and J is TRBJ2-7, with D unresolved. Looked up from germline, CDR1 is SEHNR and CDR2 is FQNEAQ (reference sequence). The ends were cut back, 5 bases at V and 1 base at J, with 12 bases in the middle. The CDR3 length is 14 residues. The CDR3 DNA follows: TGTGCCAGCAGCCCGACGGCGAGGTCCTACGAGCAGTACTTC. It specifies CASSPTARSYEQYF.

Notes on this clonotype: An end of the junction does not agree with germline; a read error may underlie this. The CDR3 is CSAGGTLGNQPQHF. CDR3 bases: TGCAGTGCAGGCGGGACACTTGGAAATCAGCCCCAGCATTTT. V usage is TRBV10-3 and J usage is TRBJ1-5, with TRBD1 as a possible D gene (6 bases). The germline V gene encodes CDR1 ENHRY and CDR2 SYGVKD. This CDR3 is 14 amino acids long.

In this sample, this clonotype turned up many times. This sequence joins TRBV29-1 and TRBJ2-5; 12 bases match TRBD2. The CDR3 loop spans 14 amino acids. Germline values: CDR1 SQVTM, CDR2 ANQGSEA. The V segment lost 2 bases and the J segment 5 bases; nucleotides outside the gene matches: 3. CDR3 DNA: TGCAGCGTTGAACTAGCGGGAGGGCGGGAGACCCAGTACTTC. It yields the protein CSVELAGGRETQYF.

The chain carries TRBV20-1 and TRBJ2-2; D ambiguous. There are 15 residues in the CDR3. The germline V gene has CDR1 DFQATT and CDR2 SNEGSKA (reference sequence). The V and J ends lost 0 bases and 2 bases respectively, with 10 bases between them. In nucleotides, the CDR3 is TGCAGTGCTAGAGATTTCGCCGGTAACACCGGGGAGCTGTTTTTT. Amino acid sequence: CSARDFAGNTGELFF.

This clonotype was counted ten times or more. The V call is TRBV29-1, the J call TRBJ1-2; D remains ambiguous. Per the germline V gene, CDR1 is SQVTM and CDR2 is ANQGSEA. Trimming left V 1 base short and J 4 bases short, with 16 bases between. This CDR3 contains 15 residues. The CDR3: CSVEGYPVTGYGYTF. The CDR3, as DNA: TGCAGCGTTGAAGGCTACCCGGTCACGGGCTATGGCTACACCTTC.

The chain employs TRBV7-9 and TRBJ2-7; 8 bases line up with TRBD2. In germline, CDR1 is SEHNR, CDR2 FQNEAQ (reference sequence). The CDR3 extends over 13 amino acids. The junction had 4 bases not matched to a gene; V was cut back by 6 bases and J by 3 bases. CDR3 bases: TGTGCCAGCAGTACGGGACTAGTCTACGAGCAGTACTTC. Protein: CASSTGLVYEQYF.

This clonotype has at least ten counts. The V and J genes are TRBV9 and TRBJ2-7, with 7 bases identical to TRBD1. CDR1 and CDR2 (germline): SGDLS, YYNGEE. Trimming took 2 bases from V and 9 from J; bases not matched to a gene: 11. This CDR3 is 14 amino acids long. Here the CDR3 reads CASSVARDSLWQYF. In DNA form, the CDR3 reads TGTGCCAGCAGCGTGGCCCGGGACAGCTTATGGCAGTACTTC.